Listed below are T cell receptor beta chains from one sample, sequenced in a study of T cell changes during pregnancy in multiple sclerosis. Using immunoSEQ multiplex PCR, the repertoire was profiled, and TCRdb retains in-frame clones only, with some absent. The top ten hold roughly 0.7% of the sample, which has around 78,000 clones, about nine tenths seen once. Sequenced material: peripheral blood, taken in the third trimester of pregnancy. The receptors originated from a female donor in good health, enrolled as a control in a pregnancy study. The CDR3 runs from the conserved cysteine through the conserved F or W. Each record gives: clone size, J gene, D gene, V gene, CDR3 protein, CDR3 DNA. The D gene is left open where the match is weak. Clone size is given for some rows only: seen once, a few or many times, or a class if the clone is expanded.

clone size: NA; J gene: TRBJ1-2; D gene: TRBD1; V gene: TRBV7-8; CDR3 protein: CASSPGQSYGYTF; CDR3 DNA: TGTGCCAGCAGCCCGGGACAGTCCTATGGCTACACCTTC
clone size: once; J gene: TRBJ2-1; D gene: TRBD2; V gene: TRBV28; CDR3 protein: CASSLYGTSGDDNEQFF; CDR3 DNA: TGTGCCAGCAGTTTATACGGGACTAGCGGGGACGACAATGAGCAGTTCTTC
clone size: few; J gene: TRBJ1-3; D gene: NA; V gene: TRBV28; CDR3 protein: CASSLALRGGNTIYF; CDR3 DNA: TGTGCCAGCAGTTTAGCACTCAGAGGTGGAAACACCATATATTTT
clone size: NA; J gene: TRBJ2-1; D gene: NA; V gene: TRBV6-5; CDR3 protein: CASRDPGSSYNEQFF; CDR3 DNA: TGTGCCAGCAGAGACCCCGGGAGCTCCTACAATGAGCAGTTCTTC
clone size: NA; J gene: TRBJ1-2; D gene: TRBD1; V gene: TRBV18; CDR3 protein: CASSRGQGSANYGYTF; CDR3 DNA: TGTGCCAGCTCACGGGGACAGGGGTCCGCTAACTATGGCTACACCTTC
clone size: NA; J gene: TRBJ2-7; D gene: NA; V gene: TRBV20-1; CDR3 protein: CSAAAPYEQYF; CDR3 DNA: TGCAGTGCCGCGGCCCCCTACGAGCAGTACTTC
clone size: NA; J gene: TRBJ2-5; D gene: NA; V gene: TRBV7-9; CDR3 protein: CASSLDTSETQYF; CDR3 DNA: TGTGCCAGCAGCTTAGATACTTCAGAGACCCAGTACTTC
clone size: NA; J gene: TRBJ1-5; D gene: NA; V gene: TRBV19; CDR3 protein: CASRLQGSNQPQHF; CDR3 DNA: TGTGCCAGTAGACTTCAGGGTAGCAATCAGCCCCAGCATTTT
clone size: NA; J gene: TRBJ1-2; D gene: TRBD1; V gene: TRBV19; CDR3 protein: CASSSGQPTMGYTF; CDR3 DNA: TGTGCCAGTAGTTCGGGACAGCCAACTATGGGCTACACCTTC
clone size: few; J gene: TRBJ1-2; D gene: NA; V gene: TRBV2; CDR3 protein: CASSEDGLLGGYTF; CDR3 DNA: TGTGCCAGCAGTGAAGATGGCCTCTTGGGCGGCTACACCTTC
clone size: NA; J gene: TRBJ2-7; D gene: TRBD1; V gene: TRBV6-1; CDR3 protein: CASSESGQSYEQYF; CDR3 DNA: TGTGCCAGCAGTGAATCGGGACAGTCCTACGAGCAGTACTTC
clone size: NA; J gene: TRBJ1-2; D gene: TRBD1; V gene: TRBV27; CDR3 protein: CASSPTGGRYGYTF; CDR3 DNA: TGTGCCAGCAGCCCCACAGGGGGGAGGTATGGCTACACCTTC
clone size: NA; J gene: TRBJ2-7; D gene: NA; V gene: TRBV27; CDR3 protein: CASSLWAGNTYEQYF; CDR3 DNA: TGTGCCAGCAGTTTATGGGCGGGGAACACCTACGAGCAGTACTTC
clone size: NA; J gene: TRBJ2-3; D gene: NA; V gene: TRBV18; CDR3 protein: CASSPDGESTDTQYF; CDR3 DNA: TGTGCCAGCTCACCAGACGGGGAGAGCACAGATACGCAGTATTTT
clone size: NA; J gene: TRBJ1-2; D gene: NA; V gene: TRBV30; CDR3 protein: CAWSQLPGYGYTF; CDR3 DNA: TGTGCCTGGAGCCAACTCCCCGGCTATGGCTACACCTTC
clone size: few; J gene: TRBJ1-6; D gene: NA; V gene: TRBV6-5; CDR3 protein: CATRRPGLGSPLHF; CDR3 DNA: TGTGCCACTCGCAGACCGGGTTTGGGTTCACCCCTCCACTTT
clone size: NA; J gene: TRBJ2-2; D gene: NA; V gene: TRBV9; CDR3 protein: CASSVGGLGTGELFF; CDR3 DNA: TGTGCCAGCAGCGTCGGGGGTTTAGGCACCGGGGAGCTGTTTTTT
clone size: NA; J gene: TRBJ1-1; D gene: NA; V gene: TRBV7-9; CDR3 protein: CASSLVRGTTEAFF; CDR3 DNA: TGTGCCAGCAGCTTAGTTAGGGGGACCACTGAAGCTTTCTTT
clone size: NA; J gene: TRBJ1-2; D gene: TRBD1; V gene: TRBV20-1; CDR3 protein: CSARTGSGYTF; CDR3 DNA: TGCAGTGCTAGGACAGGGTCCGGCTACACCTTC
clone size: NA; J gene: TRBJ2-7; D gene: TRBD1; V gene: TRBV6-6; CDR3 protein: CASSYTRTGAVDEQYF; CDR3 DNA: TGTGCCAGCAGTTACACAAGGACAGGGGCTGTGGACGAGCAGTACTTC
clone size: once; J gene: TRBJ1-2; D gene: TRBD1; V gene: TRBV11-2; CDR3 protein: CASSPPTGVYGYTF; CDR3 DNA: TGTGCCAGCAGCCCGCCGACAGGGGTTTATGGCTACACCTTC
clone size: NA; J gene: TRBJ2-3; D gene: NA; V gene: TRBV6-1; CDR3 protein: CASSPRISDTDTQYF; CDR3 DNA: TGTGCCAGCAGCCCCAGGATTAGCGACACAGATACGCAGTATTTT
clone size: NA; J gene: TRBJ1-2; D gene: TRBD1; V gene: TRBV5-8; CDR3 protein: CASSLLTGGNNGYTF; CDR3 DNA: TGTGCCAGCAGCTTGTTAACAGGGGGCAACAATGGCTACACCTTC
clone size: NA; J gene: TRBJ2-7; D gene: TRBD2; V gene: TRBV19; CDR3 protein: CASSIGGRAFFHEQYF; CDR3 DNA: TGTGCCAGTAGTATAGGCGGGAGGGCCTTTTTCCACGAGCAGTACTTC
clone size: NA; J gene: TRBJ2-7; D gene: TRBD1; V gene: TRBV7-2; CDR3 protein: CASSLGQGRGEQYF; CDR3 DNA: TGTGCCAGCAGCTTAGGACAGGGTAGAGGCGAGCAGTACTTC
clone size: NA; J gene: TRBJ2-7; D gene: NA; V gene: TRBV6-6; CDR3 protein: CASSRRDLQSYEQYF; CDR3 DNA: TGTGCCAGCAGTAGGAGGGACCTCCAGTCCTACGAGCAGTACTTC
clone size: NA; J gene: TRBJ1-5; D gene: NA; V gene: TRBV15; CDR3 protein: CATSPVRERPQHF; CDR3 DNA: TGTGCCACCAGTCCAGTTCGGGAAAGGCCCCAGCATTTT
clone size: NA; J gene: TRBJ2-7; D gene: TRBD1; V gene: TRBV27; CDR3 protein: CASRTGVGGGQYF; CDR3 DNA: TGTGCCAGTAGGACAGGGGTGGGTGGTGGGCAGTACTTC